This T cell receptor beta chain was captured by sequencing in a study of T cells in localized non-small cell lung cancer (TCRdb year 2020). General notes on the study: The study examined T cell repertoires in approximately 240 patients with early-stage NSCLC and compared tumors with uninvolved tumor-adjacent lungs. A mean age of about 66 years was recorded for the NSCLC patients, of whom more than 120 were male and about a hundred were female. The cohort was made up of hundreds of treatment-naive NSCLC patients whose localized lung tumors had been resected.

At diagnosis, peripheral blood, uninvolved tumor-adjacent lung and tumor were collected and stored as a combination of fresh-frozen and FFPE material. For TCR repertoire profiling, the blood samples were analyzed as peripheral blood mononuclear cells. Study-wide findings and limitations: Because the study design was exploratory, TCR variables were selected using unadjusted p-values without false-discovery rate correction. Because multi-region tumor sequencing was not done, intratumor heterogeneity could not be ruled out. A median of 57 of the top 100 tumor clones turned up in the paired uninvolved adjacent lung, and roughly 30 of those clones also ranked among the top 100 of that same adjacent lung. Uninvolved tumor-adjacent lung showed the highest T cell clonality, higher than tumor, which suggests more focused antigenic responses in the adjacent lung. Longer overall survival was associated with higher T cell density in blood, whereas shorter survival was associated with higher clonality in adjacent lung.

The immunoSEQ Assay was used to sequence TCR beta CDR3 regions from DNA. The study's processing was this. To compute T cell density, TCR beta template counts were normalized to usable DNA, which was estimated by amplifying housekeeping genes. Using the preseqR package, richness was estimated by extrapolating to 120,000 templates for tissue samples and 400,000 templates for PBMC samples. Clonality was calculated as one minus Pielou's evenness. Tissue-enriched TCRs were identified through differential abundance testing performed on productive amino-acid clonotypes, with a minimum total count of 5 and an alpha of 0.1. Repertoire overlap between compartments was quantified with the Jaccard Index and Morisita Overlap Index. TCR beta CDR3s were clustered by GLIPH together with public tetramer-defined viral CDR3s, and at least three viral sequences plus V-gene enrichment were required for viral motifs. In TCRdb, the immuneACCESS table is reduced to in-frame sequences with V and J assigned. These tables do not hold every clone; where another copy was compared, an unresolved V gene accounts for under half, and the others remain unexplained. V and J calls and clone size are as listed in that table; D and trimming were resolved from the DNA. This sample holds tens of thousands of clones; around 84% were observed only once. Around 4% of the sample rests with the top ten.

Including the terminal cysteine and phenylalanine, the CDR3 comprises 12 residues. Of the read, only the CDR3 DNA is kept; its 36 bases are in frame from base 1. The V and J ends are trimmed by 7 bases and 8 bases, leaving 14 bases between them. In the germline V gene, CDR1 corresponds to MDHEN and CDR2 to SYDVKM. As concerns this clone: Its antigen target is currently unknown. No base qualities exist here, and no much larger clone lies one base off it.

The specimen comprised peripheral blood, sampled before any cancer treatment. The V gene is TRBV28 and the J gene is TRBJ1-1; the best D guess is TRBD1, with 5 bases matching. The TCR was taken from a male donor aged 60 or over with stage III lung adenocarcinoma. The nucleotides are TGTGCCAGCATCGTTACCTGGGGGGAAGCTTTCTTT. It is translated as CASIVTWGEAFF.